This entry lists 6 T cell receptor beta chains sequenced from one sample in a study of blood T cell repertoires in COVID-19. Data came from immunoSEQ multiplex PCR; TCRdb stores just in-frame clones and leaves some out. Of roughly 200,000 clones in the sample, around four fifths were seen once. Sample: peripheral blood. The receptors here all came from a woman of 80 years or more with active or convalescent COVID-19.

The chain joins TRBV25-1 to TRBJ1-4; D gene ambiguous. This CDR3 is 15 amino acids long. Per the germline V gene, CDR1 is MGHDK and CDR2 is SYGVNS. V lost 5 bases and J 0 bases, leaving 10 bases between the germline ends. CDR3 in DNA: TGTGCCAGCAGTCCAACAGCCGCAACTAATGAAAAACTGTTTTTT. Encoded protein: CASSPTAATNEKLFF. The whole variable domain, filled in from reference TRBV25-1 and TRBJ1-4, reads EADIYQTPRYLVIGTGKKITLECSQTMGHDKMYWYQQDPGMELHLIHYSYGVNSTEKGDLSSESTVSRIRTEHFPLTLESARPSHTSQYLCASSPTAATNEKLFFGSGTQLSVL.

Here the CDR3 DNA reads TGTGCCAGCAGCCTGGGACAGGTGTACCAAGAGACCCAGTACTTC. It translates to CASSLGQVYQETQYF. The V and J genes are TRBV7-7 and TRBJ2-5; 8 nucleotides line up with TRBD1. The germline gives CDR1 SSHAT, CDR2 FNYEAQ (reference sequence). Trimming took 5 bases from V and 0 from J; bases not matched to a gene: 5. The CDR3 covers 15 residues.

The V gene is TRBV5-6, the J gene TRBJ2-5; the D is unclear. Between the trimmed V and J ends, which lost 0 bases and 4 bases, there was a span of 10 bases. Germline CDR1 SGHDT, CDR2 YYEEEE. The CDR3 consists of 14 residues. Written as DNA, the CDR3 is TGTGCCAGCAGCTTGGTTAGCCTGGGAGAGACCCAGTACTTC. Translating gives CASSLVSLGETQYF. Full variable domain (outside the CDR3, taken from reference TRBV5-6 and TRBJ2-5): DAGVTQSPTHLIKTRGQQVTLRCSPKSGHDTVSWYQQALGQGPQFIFQYYEEEERQRGNFPDRFSGHQFPNYSSELNVNALLLGDSALYLCASSLVSLGETQYFGPGTRLLVL.

This CDR3 is CSGWSDTQYF. The CDR3 DNA reads TGCAGCGGATGGAGTGATACGCAGTATTTT. The chain employs TRBV29-1 and TRBJ2-3; D call uncertain. CDR1 is SQVTM, CDR2 ANQGSEA, per germline. With 7 bases removed from V and 6 bases from J, the gap between germline ends came to 8 bases. This CDR3 region has 10 residues.

This rearrangement joins TRBV19 to TRBJ2-5, with TRBD1 matching over 9 bases. This CDR3 contains 12 residues. V was pared by 10 bases and J by 4 bases, with 4 bases of the junction left unmatched. CDR1 and CDR2 from the germline V gene are LNHDA and SQIVND (reference sequence). CDR3 DNA sequence: TGTGCCACCTCGGACAGGGGAGAGACCCAGTACTTC. It encodes CATSDRGETQYF.

V and J are TRBV5-1 and TRBJ1-4; tentative D call: TRBD1 (5 bases). This CDR3 region has 16 residues. Germline CDR1 reads SGHRS; CDR2 reads YFSETQ. Trimming cost V 4 bases and J 1 base, with 14 bases left between them. The CDR3 DNA reads as TGCGCCAGCAGCCAGGGCGTGGGCGAAACTAATGAAAAACTGTTTTTT. Encoded protein: CASSQGVGETNEKLFF.